The rows below give T cell receptor beta chains drawn from one sample of a study of shared clonotypes between healthy human individuals. Profiling relied on immunoSEQ multiplex PCR, and the TCRdb table lists in-frame clones only, not all of them. The profile shows 1.4 million to 1.5 million clones, roughly 97% of them singletons. Specimen: naive CD4+ T cells sorted from blood. Receptors originate from a man in his thirties or forties in good health. The CDR3 runs from the conserved cysteine through the conserved F or W. The D gene is left open where the match is weak. Clone size, where shown, is once, few, many, or a class for clones that have expanded.

j_call cdr3_length d_call clone_size v_call cdr3_aa cdr3_nt
TRBJ2-2 14 NA NA TRBV5-1 CASSLIRGTGELFF TGCGCCAGCTCACTTATTCGCGGCACCGGGGAGCTGTTTTTT
TRBJ1-2 12 NA NA TRBV6-5 CASSYGGGGYTF TGTGCCAGCAGTTACGGGGGGGGTGGCTACACCTTC
TRBJ2-5 17 TRBD2 once TRBV6-1 CASSEPFRGGRSGTQYF TGTGCCAGCAGTGAACCCTTTCGTGGCGGGAGGTCCGGGACCCAGTACTTC
TRBJ1-1 17 NA once TRBV9 CASSAENRILMDTEAFF TGTGCCAGCAGCGCTGAGAACAGGATTTTGATGGACACTGAAGCTTTCTTT
TRBJ2-1 20 TRBD2 NA TRBV7-8 CASSLEVDATSGRTYNEQFF TGTGCCAGCAGCTTAGAAGTTGACGCAACTAGCGGGAGAACCTACAATGAGCAGTTCTTC
TRBJ1-4 13 NA once TRBV18 CASSPGGFEKLFF TGTGCCAGCTCACCGGGGGGATTTGAAAAACTGTTTTTT
TRBJ2-1 16 NA NA TRBV7-8 CASSPSSRTSYNEQFF TGTGCCAGCAGTCCCTCCAGCCGAACCTCCTACAATGAGCAGTTCTTC
TRBJ2-7 12 NA NA TRBV5-4 CASSLESYEQYF TGTGCCAGCAGCTTGGAATCCTACGAGCAGTACTTC
TRBJ1-2 8 NA few TRBV20-1 CSPNGYTF TGCAGTCCGAATGGCTACACCTTC
TRBJ1-3 15 NA NA TRBV7-9 CASSLGPPSGNTIYF TGTGCCAGCAGCTTAGGGCCTCCCTCTGGAAACACCATATATTTT
TRBJ2-2 17 NA NA TRBV7-9 CASSPSRGQPNTGELFF TGTGCCAGCAGCCCGTCGCGGGGACAGCCAAACACCGGGGAGCTGTTTTTT
TRBJ1-1 13 NA NA TRBV11-3 CASSLNQNTEAFF TGTGCCAGCAGCTTAAACCAGAACACTGAAGCTTTCTTT
TRBJ1-5 14 NA NA TRBV2 CASSGGRPNQPQHF TGTGCCAGCAGTGGGGGACGGCCGAATCAGCCCCAGCATTTT
TRBJ2-7 17 TRBD2 once TRBV27 CASSLLVFGRERGEQYF TGTGCCAGCAGTTTATTAGTATTCGGGCGGGAGCGCGGCGAGCAGTACTTC
TRBJ2-7 15 TRBD2 NA TRBV5-1 CASRLFPGLEHEQYF TGCGCCAGCAGACTCTTCCCGGGACTAGAACACGAGCAGTACTTC
TRBJ1-3 17 NA once TRBV11-2 CASSLGPLTSSGNTIYF TGTGCCAGCAGCTTAGGACCCTTGACATCCTCTGGAAACACCATATATTTT
TRBJ2-5 14 NA once TRBV7-9 CASSKPRQAETQYF TGTGCCAGCAGCAAACCAAGACAGGCAGAGACCCAGTACTTC
TRBJ2-1 10 NA NA TRBV29-1 CSVEPSEQFF TGCAGCGTTGAGCCCAGTGAGCAGTTCTTC
TRBJ2-7 14 TRBD2 NA TRBV7-8 CASSLIGLATEQYF TGTGCCAGCAGCTTAATCGGACTAGCGACCGAGCAGTACTTC
TRBJ1-5 16 NA NA TRBV18 CASSPLSGHSNQPQHF TGTGCCAGCTCACCACTCTCCGGCCATAGCAATCAGCCCCAGCATTTT
TRBJ1-3 15 NA NA TRBV6-5 CASSYSRVPGNTIYF TGTGCCAGCAGTTACTCCAGGGTGCCTGGAAACACCATATATTTT
TRBJ2-1 15 NA NA TRBV5-1 CASSLAPTAYNEQFF TGCGCCAGCAGCTTGGCCCCGACAGCCTACAATGAGCAGTTCTTC
TRBJ1-1 14 NA NA TRBV11-2 CASSLDRGQGEAFF TGTGCCAGCAGCTTAGATAGGGGCCAGGGTGAAGCTTTCTTT
TRBJ2-6 14 TRBD1 NA TRBV7-9 CVWDSHSGANVLTF TGTGTGTGGGACAGCCACTCTGGGGCCAACGTCCTGACTTTC
TRBJ2-7 15 NA once TRBV4-2 CASSQAPGTSYEQYF TGTGCCAGCAGCCAAGCCCCCGGAACCTCCTACGAGCAGTACTTC
TRBJ1-3 13 NA once TRBV5-1 CASSRDTGNTIYF TGCGCCAGCAGCCGGGACACTGGAAACACCATATATTTT
TRBJ2-7 14 TRBD1 NA TRBV5-4 CASSLGGTGEEQYF TGTGCCAGCAGCTTGGGCGGGACAGGGGAAGAGCAGTACTTC
TRBJ1-3 15 NA NA TRBV5-8 CASSLAGWSGNTIYF TGTGCCAGCAGCTTGGCAGGGTGGTCTGGAAACACCATATATTTT
TRBJ1-2 12 NA NA TRBV28 CASRPATRGYTF TGTGCCAGCAGACCGGCTACTAGAGGCTACACCTTC
TRBJ2-2 16 NA NA TRBV9 CASSGRKRGQGGELFF TGTGCCAGCAGCGGGAGGAAGAGGGGCCAAGGCGGGGAGCTGTTTTTT
TRBJ2-3 16 NA NA TRBV9 CASSVGSSLHSDTQYF TGTGCCAGCAGCGTAGGTTCTTCTTTACACTCAGATACGCAGTATTTT
TRBJ1-2 12 NA NA TRBV29-1 CSVGPGDYGYTF TGCAGCGTTGGTCCGGGTGACTATGGCTACACCTTC
TRBJ2-1 15 NA NA TRBV4-2 CASSQGTSSYNEQFF TGTGCCAGCAGCCAAGGGACATCCTCCTACAATGAGCAGTTCTTC
TRBJ2-1 13 NA NA TRBV7-6 CASSLPTGNEQFF TGTGCCAGCAGCTTACCAACCGGGAATGAGCAGTTCTTC
TRBJ2-1 17 TRBD2 NA TRBV14 CASSQGLAGGPYNEQFF TGTGCCAGCAGCCAAGGACTAGCGGGAGGACCCTACAATGAGCAGTTCTTC
TRBJ2-7 12 NA NA TRBV6-1 CAGETVNYEQYF TGTGCCGGGGAGACAGTAAACTACGAGCAGTACTTC
TRBJ1-2 14 NA NA TRBV5-4 CASRVIGGIYGYTF TGTGCCAGCAGGGTGATCGGGGGAATCTATGGCTACACCTTC
TRBJ2-5 14 NA NA TRBV5-1 CASSLAGVSETQYF TGCGCCAGCAGCTTGGCCGGTGTTTCAGAGACCCAGTACTTC
TRBJ1-2 14 NA NA TRBV19 CAASSMAADYGYTF TGTGCCGCCAGTAGTATGGCGGCTGACTATGGCTACACCTTC
TRBJ2-4 14 NA NA TRBV2 CASSPHLAKNIQYF TGTGCCAGCAGTCCGCACCTAGCCAAAAACATTCAGTACTTC
TRBJ2-3 17 NA NA TRBV9 CASSVGGTALFTDTQYF TGTGCCAGCAGCGTGGGGGGGACAGCCTTGTTCACAGATACGCAGTATTTT
TRBJ1-3 15 NA NA TRBV6-5 CATTADGGPRNTIYF TGTGCCACCACCGCGGACGGGGGGCCTAGAAACACCATATATTTT
TRBJ2-7 13 NA NA TRBV18 CASSPARSGEQYF TGTGCCAGCTCACCGGCCAGGTCCGGGGAGCAGTACTTC
TRBJ2-1 11 NA NA TRBV28 CASSWADEQFF TGTGCCAGCAGTTGGGCAGATGAGCAGTTCTTC
TRBJ1-5 16 NA once TRBV4-1 CASSQGGRTSNQPQHF TGCGCCAGCAGCCAGGGAGGACGGACTAGCAATCAGCCCCAGCATTTT
TRBJ1-3 16 TRBD1 NA TRBV25-1 CASSKNRGGSGNTIYF TGTGCCAGCAGTAAGAACAGGGGGGGTTCCGGAAACACCATATATTTT
TRBJ2-2 17 TRBD1 NA TRBV5-1 CASSWGQGRGNTGELFF TGCGCCAGCAGCTGGGGACAGGGTCGAGGGAACACCGGGGAGCTGTTTTTT
TRBJ1-1 16 NA NA TRBV28 CASSLKRARLRTEAFF TGTGCCAGCAGTTTAAAGAGAGCGCGATTGCGGACTGAAGCTTTCTTT
TRBJ2-1 15 NA few TRBV4-1 CASSQVASWYDEQFF TGCGCCAGCAGCCAAGTGGCTAGCTGGTATGATGAGCAGTTCTTC
TRBJ1-2 16 TRBD1 NA TRBV7-3 CASSRTPGQGGEGYTF TGTGCCAGCAGCCGCACCCCGGGACAGGGGGGAGAGGGCTACACCTTC
TRBJ2-2 15 NA NA TRBV5-1 CASSSESVNTGELFF TGCGCCAGCAGCTCCGAGAGCGTGAACACCGGGGAGCTGTTTTTT
TRBJ2-6 16 NA NA TRBV5-1 CASSLASVSGANVLTF TGCGCCAGCAGCTTGGCCTCGGTCTCTGGGGCCAACGTCCTGACTTTC
TRBJ2-1 13 NA NA TRBV5-4 CASKHQSDNEQFF TGTGCCAGCAAGCATCAAAGTGACAATGAGCAGTTCTTC
TRBJ1-3 14 NA NA TRBV10-3 CAISEGQLGNTIYF TGTGCCATCAGTGAAGGACAGCTTGGAAACACCATATATTTT
TRBJ1-5 17 TRBD1 NA TRBV30 CAWSHDRGRASNQPQHF TGTGCCTGGAGCCATGACAGGGGGCGGGCGAGCAATCAGCCCCAGCATTTT
TRBJ2-1 16 NA once TRBV7-2 CASSTPGTSLRGEQFF TGTGCCAGCAGCACCCCCGGGACTTCCTTACGAGGTGAGCAGTTCTTC
TRBJ1-5 11 NA NA TRBV28 CASSSDQPQHF TGTGCCAGCAGTTCAGATCAGCCCCAGCATTTT